This T cell receptor (beta chain) was identified in a study of CXCR3-negative and CXCR3-positive naive CD8 T cells. Study in general: Summed over all libraries, TRB reads came to around 140 million, with about 1.5 +/- 0.3 million per library. Study conclusions and caveats: Researchers report that CXCR3-positive naive cells carry more hydrophobic TRB CDR3s than CXCR3-negative naive cells. The study found CXCR3 expression partially decreased after cryopreservation and ran most assays on fresh PBMCs.

Comments on this clonotype: What it binds is unknown.

Phenotypically, naive CD8+ T cells corresponded to CD45RO-CCR7+CD27+CD95-. With UMI labels, 5' RACE was used to prepare the TRB cDNA libraries. From the 5' RACE reads, TCRdb lists one entry per CDR3 protein and no DNA. This listing includes around 26,000 distinct CDR3 sequences. The sequenced material came from naive CXCR3- CD8+ T cells from blood. Subset meaning: CD45RO-CCR7+CD27+CD95- naive CD8+ T cells lacking CXCR3 (TNR3-). The sequence was obtained from a human donor in good health. Some clones in this sample may be carry-over from other donors' samples.

The CDR3 here is CSVELGGEYEQYF. This rearrangement joins TRBV29-1 to TRBJ2-7; the TCRdb call, TRBD1, lacks DNA for checking. This CDR3 has 13 amino acids. Germline lookup yields CDR1 SQVTM and CDR2 ANQGSEA.